These T cell receptor beta chains were read from a single sample in a study of T cells in Graves' hyperthyroidism and ophthalmopathy. TCRdb re-analysed the multiplex PCR reads in MiXCR, keeping a single row per CDR3 protein. The sample carries about 590,000 distinct CDR3 sequences, over 12% recorded once. Material for sequencing was blood. Source of these receptors: a woman in her late teens or twenties with Graves' ophthalmopathy. The CDR3 runs from the conserved cysteine through the conserved F or W. D genes are given only for firm matches. The size of a clone is reported for some rows only, either as once, few or many, or as a class for expanded clones.

TRBJ2-5 many TRBD2 TRBV9 TGTGCCAGCAGCGCCGGCGGGGGGTTTCAAGAGACCCAGTACTTC CASSAGGGFQETQYF
TRBJ2-5 NA NA TRBV27 TGTGCCAGCAGCCTAGGAGGGGGAGCTTCGCCCCAGTACTTC CASSLGGGASPQYF
TRBJ1-2 many NA TRBV27 TGTGCCAGCAGTTTATCCGCAGACAGGTTGGGGAAAAACTATGGCTACACCTTC CASSLSADRLGKNYGYTF
TRBJ2-7 many NA TRBV20-1 TGCAGTGCTAGAGGCCACGGTGACTACACCTTCTACGAGCAGTACTTC CSARGHGDYTFYEQYF
TRBJ1-1 many NA TRBV6-1 TGTGCCAGCTCAGGGTGGGGCACCCAGCGGAACACTGAAGCTTTCTTT CASSGWGTQRNTEAFF
TRBJ2-1 many TRBD1 TRBV28 TGTGCCAGCAGCCGACCGGGACAGGGAGCCAATGAGCAGTTCTTC CASSRPGQGANEQFF
TRBJ2-7 NA TRBD2 TRBV20-1 TGCAGTGCTTCCTCTAGCGGCCAACGCTACGAGCAGTACTTC CSASSSGQRYEQYF
TRBJ2-7 NA TRBD2 TRBV4-2 TGTGCCAGCAGCCAAGCTACTAGCGGAAACTTTCCCTACGAGCAGTACTTC CASSQATSGNFPYEQYF
TRBJ1-1 NA TRBD1 TRBV19 TGTGCCAGTAGTTCCGTAGGACAGGGGGTATCGCGCACTGAAGCTTTCTTT CASSSVGQGVSRTEAFF
TRBJ1-5 many TRBD1 TRBV3-1 TGTGCCAGCAGCCAAGATCAGGGGGTGTCCCAGCATTTT CASSQDQGVSQHF
TRBJ1-1 few NA TRBV12-5 TGTGCTAATGGTTTGAACCGTATTCTGCCGGGGGCTTTCTTT CANGLNRILPGAFF
TRBJ2-3 many NA TRBV29-1 TGCAGCGTTGTAGGCGGCAGCACAGATACGCAGTATTTT CSVVGGSTDTQYF
TRBJ1-4 many TRBD1 TRBV7-6 TGTGCCAGCAGCAGACGTGGACAGGGTGGGGAAAAACTGTTTTTT CASSRRGQGGEKLFF
TRBJ2-6 many NA TRBV30 TGTGCCTGGAGTAGGACAGCCTCTGGGGCCAACGTCCTGACTTTC CAWSRTASGANVLTF
TRBJ1-5 NA NA TRBV12-5 TGTGCTAGTGGTTCACGGGACGGGGAGCCCCAGCATTTT CASGSRDGEPQHF
TRBJ1-4 NA NA TRBV6-1 TGTGCCAGCAAGAAGGTCTGGGGAAGGGACCTAACTAATGAAAAACTGTTTTTT CASKKVWGRDLTNEKLFF
TRBJ2-7 many NA TRBV7-2 TGTGCCAGCAGCTTAAGGGTGGACTCCTACGAGCAGTACTTC CASSLRVDSYEQYF
TRBJ1-1 many TRBD1 TRBV27 TGTGCCAGCAGTTGGACCCCCCGGGACAGGGGATGGAACACTGAAGCTTTCTTT CASSWTPRDRGWNTEAFF
TRBJ2-2 NA NA TRBV7-3 TGTGCCAGCAGCCGCTATACAGGGTACACCGGGGAGCTGTTTTTT CASSRYTGYTGELFF
TRBJ1-2 many TRBD1 TRBV28 TGTGCCAGCAGTTCCGGACAGGGAAAGTATGGCTACACCTTC CASSSGQGKYGYTF
TRBJ2-5 few NA TRBV5-1 TGCGCCAGCAGCTTGGGGCCGGGACGGATAGGGGAGACCCAGTACTTC CASSLGPGRIGETQYF
TRBJ2-7 many NA TRBV6-1 TGTGCCAGCAGTGAACGTCTTCAGGGTTGGTCCTACGAGCAGTACTTC CASSERLQGWSYEQYF
TRBJ2-1 many TRBD2 TRBV12-3/TRBV12-4 TGTGCCAGCAGCCCGACCGGGACTAGCGGGAGTATGAATGAGCAGTTCTTC CASSPTGTSGSMNEQFF
TRBJ2-7 many TRBD1 TRBV6-2/TRBV6-3 TGTGCCAGCAGTTACTCGAGCTACAGGGGAATCTCCTACGAGCAGTACTTC CASSYSSYRGISYEQYF
TRBJ2-7 many TRBD2 TRBV7-2 TGTGCCAGCAGCTTTATAGCGGGAGGAGTCGACGAGCAGTACTTC CASSFIAGGVDEQYF
TRBJ2-7 NA NA TRBV4-3 TGCGCCAGCAGCCAAGATCTCCGGGACGAGCAGTACTTC CASSQDLRDEQYF
TRBJ1-1 many NA TRBV18 TGTGCCAGCTCACCCGGCGACAGGCTAGGCACTGAAGCTTTCTTT CASSPGDRLGTEAFF
TRBJ1-2 NA NA TRBV3-1 TGTGCCAGCAGCGTCCCCCGATCGGGGACCTATGGCTACACCTTC CASSVPRSGTYGYTF
TRBJ2-7 NA NA TRBV27 TGTGCCAGCAGTTGGAGGTCCGGCTCCTACGAGCTGTACTTC CASSWRSGSYELYF
TRBJ2-7 many NA TRBV10-3 TGTGCCATCAGTGAGTCAGGGGCGCGTTCCTACGAGCAGTACTTC CAISESGARSYEQYF
TRBJ2-5 many NA TRBV6-1 TGTGCCACGTCAGGGGGAGGGGAGACCCAGTACTTC CATSGGGETQYF
TRBJ2-4 many TRBD2 TRBV11-2 TGTGCCAGCAGCGAGGGACTAGGGGGAACCAAAAACATTCAGTACTTC CASSEGLGGTKNIQYF
TRBJ1-5 NA NA TRBV15 TGTGCCACCAGCAGAGATTTGTCTGGGAATCAGCCCCAGCATTTT CATSRDLSGNQPQHF
TRBJ2-2 NA NA TRBV28 TGTGCCAGCAGTTTATGGGGCGGGCATAACACCGGGGAGCTGTTTTTT CASSLWGGHNTGELFF
TRBJ1-4 many NA TRBV9 TGTGCCAGCAGCCATCCCGGGCTTAATGAAAAACTGTTTTTT CASSHPGLNEKLFF
TRBJ1-1 many NA TRBV11-2 TGTGCCAGCAGCGCCCCAGCCAGACATGCTTCTGAAGCTTTCTTT CASSAPARHASEAFF
TRBJ2-7 few TRBD2 TRBV6-1 TGTGCCAGCAGTTATAACTTAGCGGGAGGGCCGTGGTACGAGCAGTACTTC CASSYNLAGGPWYEQYF
TRBJ2-2 few NA TRBV9 TGTGCCAGCAGTCTTGGGGGCCGCCTGGGGACCGGGGAGCTGTTTTTT CASSLGGRLGTGELFF
TRBJ2-1 few TRBD2 TRBV9 TGTGCCAGCAGTCGTGGGGGGGTGACTGAGCAGTTCTTC CASSRGGVTEQFF
TRBJ2-3 NA NA TRBV4-1 TGCGCGTCGCGTGAGCGGGTGGGCACAGATACGCAGTATTTT CASRERVGTDTQYF
TRBJ2-3 NA TRBD2 TRBV10-3 TGTGCCATCAGTGAGCTCGGGAGGAGCACAGATACGCAGTATTTT CAISELGRSTDTQYF
TRBJ2-1 many NA TRBV27 TGTGCCAGCAGTTTCGGTAGTGGGAATGAGCAGTTCTTC CASSFGSGNEQFF
TRBJ2-3 few TRBD2 TRBV20-1 TGCAGTGCTAGAGATCTTACAGCGGGAGGGGATACGCAGTATTTT CSARDLTAGGDTQYF
TRBJ2-1 few NA TRBV6-2/TRBV6-3 TGTGCCAGCCGTCAGTCGGGGTCCTTATTGGATGAGCAGTTCTTC CASRQSGSLLDEQFF
TRBJ1-1 few TRBD1 TRBV20-1 TGCAGTGCTGGGACAGGGGGTCGGGTAGCTTTCTTT CSAGTGGRVAFF
TRBJ1-2 many TRBD1 TRBV5-4 TGTGCCGGCAGCGCACCCGGGACAGGGGGCGCTGAGAGAGGCTACACCTTC CAGSAPGTGGAERGYTF
TRBJ1-3 few NA TRBV6-1 TGTGCCAGCAGTACAGGGATCAGCTCTGGAAACACCATATATTTT CASSTGISSGNTIYF
TRBJ2-2 few NA TRBV14 TGTGCCAGCAGCCAACAGGCGGGTGGCGGGGAGCTGTTTTTT CASSQQAGGGELFF
TRBJ2-2 few NA TRBV7-9 TGTGCCAGCAGCTTAGCGCCGGGACTCCATGCCGGGGAGCTGTTTTTT CASSLAPGLHAGELFF
TRBJ1-2 NA TRBD1 TRBV10-2 TGCGCCAGCAGTCAGGGACAGGCGAGGGACTATGGCTACACCTTC CASSQGQARDYGYTF
TRBJ2-7 many TRBD1 TRBV10-3 TGTGCCATCAGTGCCATCCGGACAGGGGGTTTCTACGAGCAGTACTTC CAISAIRTGGFYEQYF
TRBJ2-3 many TRBD2 TRBV2 TGTGCCAGCAGTAGACAAGGACTAGCGGGAGTGGGAACAGATACGCAGTATTTT CASSRQGLAGVGTDTQYF
TRBJ1-6 few NA TRBV27 TGTGCCAGCAGTTCCCTCCGGGGCCAAAATTCACCCCTCCACTTT CASSSLRGQNSPLHF
TRBJ1-2 many NA TRBV7-9 TGTGCCAGCAGCTTAGGAGCGGCGGTCAGCTATGGCTACACCTTC CASSLGAAVSYGYTF
TRBJ2-7 many TRBD1 TRBV7-9 TGTGCCAGCAGCTTAGTCCGGACAGGAAAACACACCTACGAGCAGTACTTC CASSLVRTGKHTYEQYF
TRBJ2-5 many NA TRBV20-1 TGCAGTGCAACCGTAGGGGGGGCGCGGGAGACCCAGTACTTC CSATVGGARETQYF
TRBJ1-1 many NA TRBV24-1 TGTGCCACCAGTGACACGGGGGGGCACACTGAAGCTTTCTTT CATSDTGGHTEAFF
TRBJ2-1 few NA TRBV7-6 TGTGCCAGCAGCTTAGCAGTGGGCCAGATCAATGAGCAGTTCTTC CASSLAVGQINEQFF
TRBJ1-1 many TRBD1 TRBV19 TGTGCCAGTAGTATGGAGGGGGCGACGAACACTGAAGCTTTCTTT CASSMEGATNTEAFF